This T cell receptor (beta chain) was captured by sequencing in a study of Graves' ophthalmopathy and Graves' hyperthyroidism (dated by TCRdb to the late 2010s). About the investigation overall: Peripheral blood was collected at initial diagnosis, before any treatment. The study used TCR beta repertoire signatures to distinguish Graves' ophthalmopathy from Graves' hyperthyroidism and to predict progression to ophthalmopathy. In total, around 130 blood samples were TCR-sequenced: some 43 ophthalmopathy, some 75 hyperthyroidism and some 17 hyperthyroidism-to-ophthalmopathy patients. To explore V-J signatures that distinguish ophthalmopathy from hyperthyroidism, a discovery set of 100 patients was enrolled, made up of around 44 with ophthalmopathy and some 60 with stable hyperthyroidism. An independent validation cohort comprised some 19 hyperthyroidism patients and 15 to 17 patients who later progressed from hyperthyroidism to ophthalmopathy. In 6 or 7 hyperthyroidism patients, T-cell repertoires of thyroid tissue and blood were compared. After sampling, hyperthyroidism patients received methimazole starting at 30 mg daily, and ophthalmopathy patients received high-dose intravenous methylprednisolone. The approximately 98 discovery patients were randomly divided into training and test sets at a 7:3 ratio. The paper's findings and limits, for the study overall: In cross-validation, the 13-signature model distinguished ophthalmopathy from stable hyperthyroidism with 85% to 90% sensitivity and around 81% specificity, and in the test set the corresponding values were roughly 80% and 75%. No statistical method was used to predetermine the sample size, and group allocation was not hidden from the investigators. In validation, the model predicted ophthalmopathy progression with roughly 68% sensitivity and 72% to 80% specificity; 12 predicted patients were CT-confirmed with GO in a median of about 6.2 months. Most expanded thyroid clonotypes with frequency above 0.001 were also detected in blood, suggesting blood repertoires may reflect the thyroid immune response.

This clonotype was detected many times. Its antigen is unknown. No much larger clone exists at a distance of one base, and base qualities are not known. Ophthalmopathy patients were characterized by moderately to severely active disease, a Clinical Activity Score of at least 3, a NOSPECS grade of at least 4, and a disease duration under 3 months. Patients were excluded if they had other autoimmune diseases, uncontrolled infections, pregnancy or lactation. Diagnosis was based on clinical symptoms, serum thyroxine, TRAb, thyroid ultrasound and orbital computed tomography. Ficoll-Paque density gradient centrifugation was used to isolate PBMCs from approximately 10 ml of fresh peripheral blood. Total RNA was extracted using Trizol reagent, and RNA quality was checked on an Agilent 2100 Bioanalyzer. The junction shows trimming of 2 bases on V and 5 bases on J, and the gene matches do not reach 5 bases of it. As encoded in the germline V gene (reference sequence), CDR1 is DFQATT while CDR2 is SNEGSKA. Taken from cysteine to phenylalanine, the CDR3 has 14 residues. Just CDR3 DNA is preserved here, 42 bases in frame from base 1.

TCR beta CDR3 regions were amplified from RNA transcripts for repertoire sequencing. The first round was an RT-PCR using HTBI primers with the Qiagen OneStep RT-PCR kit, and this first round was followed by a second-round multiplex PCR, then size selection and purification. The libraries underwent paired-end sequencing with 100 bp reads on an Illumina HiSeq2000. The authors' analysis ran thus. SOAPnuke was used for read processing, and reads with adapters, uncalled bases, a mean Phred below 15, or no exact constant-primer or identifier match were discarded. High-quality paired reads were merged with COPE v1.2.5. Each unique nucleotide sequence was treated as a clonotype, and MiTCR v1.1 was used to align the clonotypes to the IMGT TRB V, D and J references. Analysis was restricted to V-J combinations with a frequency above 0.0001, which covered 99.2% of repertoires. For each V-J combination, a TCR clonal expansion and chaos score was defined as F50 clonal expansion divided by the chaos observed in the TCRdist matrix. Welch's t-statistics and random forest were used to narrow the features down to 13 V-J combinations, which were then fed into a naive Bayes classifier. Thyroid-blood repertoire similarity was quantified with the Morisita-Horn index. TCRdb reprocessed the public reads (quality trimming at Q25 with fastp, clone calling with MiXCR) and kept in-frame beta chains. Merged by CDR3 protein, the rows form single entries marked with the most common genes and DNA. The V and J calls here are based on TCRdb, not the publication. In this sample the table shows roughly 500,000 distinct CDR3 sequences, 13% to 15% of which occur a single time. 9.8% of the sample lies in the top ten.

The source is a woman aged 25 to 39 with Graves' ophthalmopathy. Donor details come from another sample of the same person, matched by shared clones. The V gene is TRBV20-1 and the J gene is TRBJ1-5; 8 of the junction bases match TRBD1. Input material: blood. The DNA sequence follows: TGCAGTGCTAGACCCCGGACAGGGTATCAGCCCCAGCATTTT. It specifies CSARPRTGYQPQHF.